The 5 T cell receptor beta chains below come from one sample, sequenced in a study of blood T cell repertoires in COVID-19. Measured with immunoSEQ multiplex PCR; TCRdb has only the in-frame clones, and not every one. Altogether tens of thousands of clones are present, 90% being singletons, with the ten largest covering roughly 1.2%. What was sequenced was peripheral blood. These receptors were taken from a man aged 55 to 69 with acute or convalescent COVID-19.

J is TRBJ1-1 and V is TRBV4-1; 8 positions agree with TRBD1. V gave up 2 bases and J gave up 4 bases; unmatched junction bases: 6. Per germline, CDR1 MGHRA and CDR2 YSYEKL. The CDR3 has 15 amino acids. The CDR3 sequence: CASSQPRTGPTEAFF. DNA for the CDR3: TGCGCCAGCAGCCAACCTAGGACAGGGCCCACTGAAGCTTTCTTT.

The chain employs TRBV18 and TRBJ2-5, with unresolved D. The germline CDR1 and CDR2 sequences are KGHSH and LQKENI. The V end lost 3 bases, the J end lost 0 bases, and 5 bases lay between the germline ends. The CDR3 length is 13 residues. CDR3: CASSPQNQETQYF. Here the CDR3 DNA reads TGTGCCAGCTCACCCCAAAACCAAGAGACCCAGTACTTC.

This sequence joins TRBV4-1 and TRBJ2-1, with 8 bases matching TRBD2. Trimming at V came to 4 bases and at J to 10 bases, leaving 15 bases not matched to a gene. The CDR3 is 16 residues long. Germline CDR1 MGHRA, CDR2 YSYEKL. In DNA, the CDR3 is TGCGCCAGCAGCCTCGAGATCCCCTTAGCGGGGAGCGAGCAGTTCTTC. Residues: CASSLEIPLAGSEQFF.

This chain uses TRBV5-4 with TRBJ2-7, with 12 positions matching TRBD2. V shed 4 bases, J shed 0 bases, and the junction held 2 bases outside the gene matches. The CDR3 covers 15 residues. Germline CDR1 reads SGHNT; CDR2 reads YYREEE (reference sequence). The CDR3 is CASSPTSGGSYEQYF. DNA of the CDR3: TGTGCCAGCAGCCCGACTAGCGGGGGCTCCTACGAGCAGTACTTC.

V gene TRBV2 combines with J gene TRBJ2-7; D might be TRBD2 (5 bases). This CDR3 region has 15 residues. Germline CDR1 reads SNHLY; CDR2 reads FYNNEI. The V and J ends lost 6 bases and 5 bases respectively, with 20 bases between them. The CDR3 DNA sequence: TGTGCCAGCAGCCCCGAGGGTAGATACCTAAACGAGCAGTACTTC. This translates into CASSPEGRYLNEQYF.